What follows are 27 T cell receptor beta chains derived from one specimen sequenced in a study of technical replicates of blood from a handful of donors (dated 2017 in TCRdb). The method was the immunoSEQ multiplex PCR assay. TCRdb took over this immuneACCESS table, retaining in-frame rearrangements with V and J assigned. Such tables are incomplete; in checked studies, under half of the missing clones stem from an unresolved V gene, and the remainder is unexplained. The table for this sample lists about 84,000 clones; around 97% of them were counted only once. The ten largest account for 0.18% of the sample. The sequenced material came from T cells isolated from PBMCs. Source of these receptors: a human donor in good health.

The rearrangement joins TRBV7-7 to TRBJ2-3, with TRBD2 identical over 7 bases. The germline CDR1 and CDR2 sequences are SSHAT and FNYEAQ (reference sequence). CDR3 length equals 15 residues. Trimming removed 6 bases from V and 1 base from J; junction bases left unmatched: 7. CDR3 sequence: CASSQGTTGTDTQYF. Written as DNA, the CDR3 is TGTGCCAGCAGTCAAGGGACTACGGGCACAGATACGCAGTATTTT.

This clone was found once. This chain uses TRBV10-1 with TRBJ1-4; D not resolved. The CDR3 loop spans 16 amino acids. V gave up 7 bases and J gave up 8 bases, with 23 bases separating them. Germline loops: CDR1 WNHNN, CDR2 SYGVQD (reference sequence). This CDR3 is CASKEYQATREEKLFF. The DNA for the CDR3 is TGCGCCAGCAAAGAGTATCAAGCAACTAGGGAAGAAAAACTGTTTTTT.

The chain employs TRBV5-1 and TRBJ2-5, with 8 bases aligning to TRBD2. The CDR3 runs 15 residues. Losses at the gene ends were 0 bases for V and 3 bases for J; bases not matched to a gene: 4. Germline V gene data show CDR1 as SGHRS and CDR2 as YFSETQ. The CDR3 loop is CASSLGPAGEETQYF. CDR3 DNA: TGCGCCAGCAGCTTGGGGCCAGCGGGAGAAGAGACCCAGTACTTC.

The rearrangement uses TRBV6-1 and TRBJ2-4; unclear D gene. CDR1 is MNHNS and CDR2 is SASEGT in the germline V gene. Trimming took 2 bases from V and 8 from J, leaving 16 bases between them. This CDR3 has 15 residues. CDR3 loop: CASSEKRIRGDIQYF. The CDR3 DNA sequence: TGTGCCAGCAGTGAAAAACGAATCCGAGGTGACATTCAGTACTTC.

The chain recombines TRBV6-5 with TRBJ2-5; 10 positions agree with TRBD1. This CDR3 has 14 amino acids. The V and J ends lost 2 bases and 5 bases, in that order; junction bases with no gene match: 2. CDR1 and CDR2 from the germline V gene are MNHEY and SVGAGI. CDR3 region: CASSYPGQGETQYF. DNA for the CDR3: TGTGCCAGCAGTTACCCGGGACAGGGGGAGACCCAGTACTTC.

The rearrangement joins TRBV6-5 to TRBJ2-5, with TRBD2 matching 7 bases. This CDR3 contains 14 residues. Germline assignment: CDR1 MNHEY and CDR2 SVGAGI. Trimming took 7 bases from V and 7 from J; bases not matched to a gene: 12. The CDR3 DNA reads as TGTGCCAGCATTAGGACTAGGGGATCAGGGACCCAGTACTTC. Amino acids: CASIRTRGSGTQYF.

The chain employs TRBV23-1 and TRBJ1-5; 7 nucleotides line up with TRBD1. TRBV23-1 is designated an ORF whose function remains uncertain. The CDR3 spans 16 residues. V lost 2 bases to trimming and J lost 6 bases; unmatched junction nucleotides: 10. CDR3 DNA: TGCGCCAGCAGTCAACCAAGCCAGGGGGTCTGTCAGCCCCAGCATTTT. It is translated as CASSQPSQGVCQPQHF.

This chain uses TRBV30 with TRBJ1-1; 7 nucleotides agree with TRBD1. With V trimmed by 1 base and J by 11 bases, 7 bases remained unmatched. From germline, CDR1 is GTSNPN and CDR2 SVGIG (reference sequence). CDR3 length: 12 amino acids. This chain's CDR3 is CAWSGQGPAAFF. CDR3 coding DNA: TGTGCCTGGAGTGGACAGGGTCCGGCCGCTTTCTTT.

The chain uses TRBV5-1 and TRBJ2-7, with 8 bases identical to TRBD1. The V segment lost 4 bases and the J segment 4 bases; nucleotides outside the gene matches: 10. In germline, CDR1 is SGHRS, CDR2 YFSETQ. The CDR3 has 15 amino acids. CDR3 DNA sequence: TGCGCCAGCAGCGGGCCCGGGACAGGAACTTACGAGCAGTACTTC. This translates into CASSGPGTGTYEQYF.

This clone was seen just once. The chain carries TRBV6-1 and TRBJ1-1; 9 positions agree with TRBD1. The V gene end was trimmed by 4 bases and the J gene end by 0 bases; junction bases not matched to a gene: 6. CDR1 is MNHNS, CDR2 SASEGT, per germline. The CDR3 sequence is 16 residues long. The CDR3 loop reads CASSAGQGWVNTEAFF. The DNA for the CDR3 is TGTGCCAGCAGTGCGGGACAGGGTTGGGTGAACACTGAAGCTTTCTTT.

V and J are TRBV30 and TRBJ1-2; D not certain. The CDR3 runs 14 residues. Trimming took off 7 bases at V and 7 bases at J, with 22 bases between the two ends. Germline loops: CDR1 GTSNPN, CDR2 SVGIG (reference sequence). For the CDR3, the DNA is TGTGCCTCCCCAATGCATGTGGCACGAGGTGGCTACACCTTC. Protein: CASPMHVARGGYTF.

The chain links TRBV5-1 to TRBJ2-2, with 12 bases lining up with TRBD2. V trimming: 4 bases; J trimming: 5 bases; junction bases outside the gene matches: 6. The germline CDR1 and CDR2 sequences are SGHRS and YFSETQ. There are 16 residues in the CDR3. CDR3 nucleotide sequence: TGCGCCAGCAGCCAGCAAGGGACTAGCGGGACCGGGGAGCTGTTTTTT. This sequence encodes CASSQQGTSGTGELFF.

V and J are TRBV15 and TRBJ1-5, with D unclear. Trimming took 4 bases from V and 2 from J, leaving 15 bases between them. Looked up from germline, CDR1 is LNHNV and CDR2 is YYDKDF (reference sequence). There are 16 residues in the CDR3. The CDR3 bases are TGTGCCACCAGCATTGGCAGAGATAGCGGCAATCAGCCCCAGCATTTT. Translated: CATSIGRDSGNQPQHF.

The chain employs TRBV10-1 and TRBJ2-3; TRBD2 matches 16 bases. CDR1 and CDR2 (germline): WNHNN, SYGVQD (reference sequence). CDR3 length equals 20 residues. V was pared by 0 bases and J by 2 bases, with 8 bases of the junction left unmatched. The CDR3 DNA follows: TGCGCCAGCAGTGAGTCTTTGGGACTAGCGGGAGGGCCCGACACAGATACGCAGTATTTT. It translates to CASSESLGLAGGPDTDTQYF.

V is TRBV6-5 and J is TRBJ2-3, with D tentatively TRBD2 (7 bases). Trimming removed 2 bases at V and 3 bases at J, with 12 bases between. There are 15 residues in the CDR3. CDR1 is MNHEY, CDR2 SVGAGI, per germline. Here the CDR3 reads CASSYGGGGTDTQYF. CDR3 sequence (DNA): TGTGCCAGCAGTTACGGGGGGGGCGGTACAGATACGCAGTATTTT.

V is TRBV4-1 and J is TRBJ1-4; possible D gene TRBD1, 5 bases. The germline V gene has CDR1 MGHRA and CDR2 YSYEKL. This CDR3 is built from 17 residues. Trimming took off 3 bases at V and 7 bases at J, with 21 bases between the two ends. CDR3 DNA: TGCGCCAGCAGCCATAAGGGTAGCGGGGGAGATACTGAAAAACTGTTTTTT. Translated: CASSHKGSGGDTEKLFF.

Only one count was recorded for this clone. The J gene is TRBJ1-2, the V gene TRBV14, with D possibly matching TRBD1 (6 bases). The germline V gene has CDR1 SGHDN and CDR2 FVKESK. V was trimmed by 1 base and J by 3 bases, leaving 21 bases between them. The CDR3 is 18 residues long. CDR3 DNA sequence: TGTGCCAGCAGCCAAGCCGGGAAACAGGGAATTCTCGACTATGGCTACACCTTC. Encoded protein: CASSQAGKQGILDYGYTF.

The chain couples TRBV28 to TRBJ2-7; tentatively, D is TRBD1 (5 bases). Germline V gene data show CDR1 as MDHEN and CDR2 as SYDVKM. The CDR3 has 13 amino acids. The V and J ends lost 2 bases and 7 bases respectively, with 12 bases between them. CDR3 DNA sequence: TGTGCCAGCAGTTTAGACAGCCCAGGGGAGCAGTACTTC. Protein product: CASSLDSPGEQYF. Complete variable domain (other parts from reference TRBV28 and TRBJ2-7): DVKVTQSSRYLVKRTGEKVFLECVQDMDHENMFWYRQDPGLGLRLIYFSYDVKMKEKGDIPEGYSVSREKKERFSLILESASTNQTSMYLCASSLDSPGEQYFGPGTRLTVT.

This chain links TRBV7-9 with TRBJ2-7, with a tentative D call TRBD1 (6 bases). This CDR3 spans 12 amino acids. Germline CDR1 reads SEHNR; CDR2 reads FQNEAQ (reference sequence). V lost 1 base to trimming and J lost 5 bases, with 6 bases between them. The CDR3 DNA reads TGTGCCAGCAGCTTAGGGACAGACGAGCAGTACTTC. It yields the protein CASSLGTDEQYF.

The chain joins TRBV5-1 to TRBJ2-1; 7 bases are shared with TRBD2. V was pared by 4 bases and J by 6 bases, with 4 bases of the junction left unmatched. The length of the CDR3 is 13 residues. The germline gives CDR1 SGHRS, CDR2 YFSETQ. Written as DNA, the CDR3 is TGCGCCAGCAGCCCCCGGGGGGTCAATGAGCAGTTCTTC. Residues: CASSPRGVNEQFF.

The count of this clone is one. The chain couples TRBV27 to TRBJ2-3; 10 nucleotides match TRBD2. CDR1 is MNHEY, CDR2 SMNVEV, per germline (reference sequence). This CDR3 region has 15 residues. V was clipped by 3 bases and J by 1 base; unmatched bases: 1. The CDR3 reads CASSFGTSGTDTQYF. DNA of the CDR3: TGTGCCAGCAGTTTCGGGACTAGCGGCACAGATACGCAGTATTTT.

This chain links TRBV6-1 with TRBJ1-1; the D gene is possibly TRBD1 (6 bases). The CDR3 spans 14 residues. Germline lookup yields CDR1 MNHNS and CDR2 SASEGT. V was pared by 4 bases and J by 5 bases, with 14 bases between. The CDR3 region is CASSGGQGRTEAFF. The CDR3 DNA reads TGTGCCAGCAGTGGGGGGCAGGGACGGACTGAAGCTTTCTTT.

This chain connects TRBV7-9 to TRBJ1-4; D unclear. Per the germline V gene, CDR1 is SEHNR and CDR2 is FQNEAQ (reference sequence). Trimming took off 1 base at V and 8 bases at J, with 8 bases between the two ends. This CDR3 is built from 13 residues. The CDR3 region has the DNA TGTGCCAGCAGCTTAGAATCCGGGGAAAAACTGTTTTTT. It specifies CASSLESGEKLFF.

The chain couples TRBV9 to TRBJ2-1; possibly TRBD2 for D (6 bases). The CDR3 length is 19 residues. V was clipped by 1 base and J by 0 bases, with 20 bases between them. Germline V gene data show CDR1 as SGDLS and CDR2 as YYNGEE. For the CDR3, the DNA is TGTGCCAGCAGCGTATCGGGACTCACGCCCAGACTCTCCTACAATGAGCAGTTCTTC. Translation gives CASSVSGLTPRLSYNEQFF.

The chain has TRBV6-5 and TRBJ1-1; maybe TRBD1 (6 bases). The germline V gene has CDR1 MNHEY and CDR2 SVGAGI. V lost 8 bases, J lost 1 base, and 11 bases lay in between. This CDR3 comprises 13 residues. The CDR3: CASRQGRNTEAFF. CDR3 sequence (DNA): TGTGCCAGCCGCCAGGGGAGGAACACTGAAGCTTTCTTT.

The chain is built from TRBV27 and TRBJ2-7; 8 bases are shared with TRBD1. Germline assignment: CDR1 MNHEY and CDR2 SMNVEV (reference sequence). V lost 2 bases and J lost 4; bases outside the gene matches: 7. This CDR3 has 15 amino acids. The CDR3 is CASSLGQGAGYEQYF. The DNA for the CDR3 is TGTGCCAGCAGTTTAGGCCAGGGGGCTGGATACGAGCAGTACTTC.

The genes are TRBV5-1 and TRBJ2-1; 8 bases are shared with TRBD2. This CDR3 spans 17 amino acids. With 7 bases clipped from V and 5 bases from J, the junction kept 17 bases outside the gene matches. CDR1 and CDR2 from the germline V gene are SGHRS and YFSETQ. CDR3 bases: TGCGCCAGCCAACCTACGGTCCCTAGCGGGCTTCACAATGAGCAGTTCTTC. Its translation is CASQPTVPSGLHNEQFF.